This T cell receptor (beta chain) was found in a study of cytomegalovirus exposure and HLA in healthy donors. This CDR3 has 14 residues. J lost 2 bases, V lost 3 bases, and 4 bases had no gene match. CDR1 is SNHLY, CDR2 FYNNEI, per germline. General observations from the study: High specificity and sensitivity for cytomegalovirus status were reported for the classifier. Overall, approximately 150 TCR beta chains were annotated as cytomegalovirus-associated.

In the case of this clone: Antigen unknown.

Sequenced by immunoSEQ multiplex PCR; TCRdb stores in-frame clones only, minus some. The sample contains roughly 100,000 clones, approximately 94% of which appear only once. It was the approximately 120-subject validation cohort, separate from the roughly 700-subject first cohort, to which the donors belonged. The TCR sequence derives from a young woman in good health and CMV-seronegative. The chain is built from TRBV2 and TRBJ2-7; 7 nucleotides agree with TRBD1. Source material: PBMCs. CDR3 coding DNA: TGTGCCAGCAGTGAGTACAGGGGCGCCTACGAGCAGTACTTC. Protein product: CASSEYRGAYEQYF.